Shown below are 30 T cell receptor beta chains from a single sample sequenced in a study of blood T cell repertoires in COVID-19 (dated by TCRdb to 2020 to 2021). Library preparation used the immunoSEQ multiplex PCR assay. The table was pulled from immuneACCESS by TCRdb, which kept in-frame rearrangements only. Such tables lose some clones; where checked, under half of the loss comes from unresolved V genes, and the rest has no known cause. Recorded for this sample are some 270,000 clones; 84% of them occurred a single time. The top ten constitute approximately 1.5% of the sample. Sequenced material: peripheral blood. These receptors originate from a woman aged 35 to 49 who had recovered from COVID-19.

The chain links TRBV7-9 to TRBJ2-7, with a possible D match to TRBD1 (6 bases). The CDR3 is 18 amino acids. Germline assignment: CDR1 SEHNR and CDR2 FQNEAQ (reference sequence). The ends were cut back, 0 bases at V and 6 bases at J, with 24 bases in the middle. CDR3 coding DNA: TGTGCCAGCAGCTTAGCCATAAGGTCTGACAGGACGACGACCGAGCAGTACTTC. It is translated as CASSLAIRSDRTTTEQYF.

Written as DNA, the CDR3 is TGCGCCAGCAGCTCTCGTCCGACAGGGGGTCCTGGAAACACCATATATTTT. This codes for CASSSRPTGGPGNTIYF. This rearrangement joins TRBV5-1 to TRBJ1-3; 9 bases are a match to TRBD1. The CDR3 covers 17 residues. The trim removed 3 bases at V and 2 bases at J, leaving 9 bases unmatched. Germline V gene sequence: CDR1 SGHRS, CDR2 YFSETQ.

The chain uses TRBV2 and TRBJ1-1; perhaps TRBD1 as D (6 bases). Germline-derived CDR1 and CDR2 are SNHLY and FYNNEI. The CDR3 has 14 amino acids. Trimming removed 5 bases from V and 4 bases from J, with 14 bases in between. This chain's CDR3 is CASSRRQDGTEAFF. In nucleotides, the CDR3 is TGTGCCAGCAGTAGACGACAGGACGGCACTGAAGCTTTCTTT.

The rearrangement joins TRBV30 to TRBJ1-3; 7 bases agree with TRBD1. V shed 7 bases, J shed 3 bases, and the junction held 6 bases outside the gene matches. The germline CDR1 and CDR2 sequences are GTSNPN and SVGIG (reference sequence). The CDR3 totals 13 residues. The CDR3 coding sequence is TGTGCCTTACGACAGGGTAATGGAAACACCATATATTTT. Its translation is CALRQGNGNTIYF. Drawing the rest from reference TRBV30 and TRBJ1-3, the complete variable domain is SQTIHQWPATLVQPVGSPLSLECTVEGTSNPNLYWYRQAAGRGLQLLFYSVGIGQISSEVPQNLSASRPQDRQFILSSKKLLLSDSGFYLCALRQGNGNTIYFGEGSWLTVV.

V and J are TRBV11-3 and TRBJ2-1; 7 bases agree with TRBD1. V lost 5 bases, J lost 0 bases, and 7 bases stayed unmatched. Germline CDR1 reads SGHNT; CDR2 reads YENEEA. The CDR3 is 16 residues long. CDR3 bases: TGTGCCAGCAGCACGGGACAGCTGTCCTCCTACAATGAGCAGTTCTTC. Residues: CASSTGQLSSYNEQFF. The complete variable domain, with remaining parts taken from reference TRBV11-3 and TRBJ2-1, reads EAGVVQSPRYKIIEKKQPVAFWCNPISGHNTLYWYLQNLGQGPELLIRYENEEAVDDSQLPKDRFSAERLKGVDSTLKIQPAELGDSAVYLCASSTGQLSSYNEQFFGPGTRLTVL.

The chain carries TRBV13 and TRBJ1-2; TRBD1 matches at 8 bases. CDR1 PRHDT and CDR2 FYEKMQ come from the germline V gene (reference sequence). The trim removed 5 bases at V and 4 bases at J, leaving 6 bases unmatched. The CDR3 loop spans 14 amino acids. CDR3 loop: CASSARTGTYGYTF. The CDR3 region has the DNA TGTGCCAGCAGCGCTAGGACAGGGACCTATGGCTACACCTTC.

The chain links TRBV7-2 to TRBJ2-1; 8 bases fit TRBD2. Per germline, CDR1 SGHTA and CDR2 FQGNSA. J lost 7 bases, V lost 0 bases, and 11 bases had no gene match. This CDR3 is built from 17 residues. This chain's CDR3 is CASSLAGLAGTGNEQFF. CDR3 DNA sequence: TGTGCCAGCAGCTTAGCAGGTTTAGCGGGGACCGGGAATGAGCAGTTCTTC. Full variable domain (rest looked up from reference TRBV7-2 and TRBJ2-1): GAGVSQSPSNKVTEKGKDVELRCDPISGHTALYWYRQSLGQGLEFLIYFQGNSAPDKSGLPSDRFSAERTGGSVSTLTIQRTQQEDSAVYLCASSLAGLAGTGNEQFFGPGTRLTVL.

This sequence joins TRBV2 and TRBJ2-1, with TRBD1 identical over 7 bases. Germline V gene sequence: CDR1 SNHLY, CDR2 FYNNEI. The CDR3 is made up of 15 amino acids. Trimming cost V 1 base and J 3 bases; bases outside gene matches: 3. Here the CDR3 DNA reads TGTGCCAGCAGTGAAGGACAGGGATTCTACAATGAGCAGTTCTTC. It codes for CASSEGQGFYNEQFF.

This chain uses TRBV6-5 with TRBJ2-2, with 8 nucleotides matching TRBD1. The CDR3 totals 14 residues. Germline V gives CDR1 MNHEY, CDR2 SVGAGI. V was clipped by 11 bases and J by 2 bases; unmatched bases: 7. The CDR3 protein is CAASGTGNTGELFF. The CDR3 DNA sequence: TGTGCCGCCTCCGGGACAGGCAACACCGGGGAGCTGTTTTTT.

The chain links TRBV4-2 to TRBJ2-3; perhaps TRBD2 as D (7 bases). CDR3 size: 16 residues. Deletions cut 3 bases from V and 2 bases from J, with 15 bases between. Looked up from germline, CDR1 is LGHNA and CDR2 is YNFKEQ. CDR3 sequence: CASSQGGGGHTDTQYF. For the CDR3, the DNA is TGTGCCAGCAGCCAGGGGGGCGGGGGCCACACAGATACGCAGTATTTT.

The rearrangement uses TRBV5-1 and TRBJ1-2, with D uncertain. V shed 0 bases and J shed 2 bases, with 5 bases lying between them. Per germline, CDR1 SGHRS and CDR2 YFSETQ. There are 13 residues in the CDR3. This CDR3 reads CASSLAGNYGYTF. The CDR3 bases are TGCGCCAGCAGCTTGGCGGGAAACTATGGCTACACCTTC. The variable domain in full, with the rest retrieved from reference TRBV5-1 and TRBJ1-2, is KAGVTQTPRYLIKTRGQQVTLSCSPISGHRSVSWYQQTPGQGLQFLFEYFSETQRNKGNFPGRFSGRQFSNSRSEMNVSTLELGDSALYLCASSLAGNYGYTFGSGTRLTVV.

This sequence joins TRBV18 and TRBJ1-4; possibly TRBD1 for D (6 bases). The CDR3 spans 17 residues. CDR1 is KGHSH and CDR2 is LQKENI in the germline V gene. The V gene lost 2 bases and the J gene lost 3 bases, with 16 bases spanning the gap. The CDR3 DNA sequence: TGTGCCAGCTCACCAGTTGGTAGGGGACATCCTAATGAAAAACTGTTTTTT. Encoded protein: CASSPVGRGHPNEKLFF.

This rearrangement joins TRBV7-8 to TRBJ1-5, with 7 bases aligning to TRBD1. The CDR3 length is 16 residues. The junction had 7 bases not matched to a gene; V was cut back by 2 bases and J by 3 bases. CDR1 and CDR2 (germline): SGHVS, FQNEAQ. In DNA form, the CDR3 reads TGTGCCAGCAGCTTAATGTCCAGGGGGAACAATCAGCCCCAGCATTTT. Translating gives CASSLMSRGNNQPQHF.

The rearrangement joins TRBV5-6 to TRBJ1-5, with TRBD1 matching over 8 bases. Germline V lookup: CDR1 SGHDT, CDR2 YYEEEE. CDR3 length: 15 residues. V dropped 2 bases and J dropped 3; count of bases not matched to a gene: 4. CDR3 amino acids: CASSFKTGVNQPQHF. The CDR3 DNA follows: TGTGCCAGCAGCTTTAAGACAGGGGTCAATCAGCCCCAGCATTTT.

The J gene is TRBJ2-7, the V gene TRBV6-5, with TRBD1 matching over 8 bases. The CDR3 loop spans 15 amino acids. V lost 6 bases to trimming and J lost 2 bases; unmatched junction nucleotides: 9. The germline V gene encodes CDR1 MNHEY and CDR2 SVGAGI. The CDR3 DNA reads as TGTGCCAGCAGAGGGGGGACAGGTAACACCTACGAGCAGTACTTC. Translated: CASRGGTGNTYEQYF.

The rearrangement uses TRBV13 and TRBJ2-3; perhaps TRBD1 as D (6 bases). In germline, CDR1 is PRHDT, CDR2 FYEKMQ (reference sequence). The CDR3 runs 16 residues. The ends were cut back, 1 base at V and 5 bases at J, with 16 bases in the middle. Written as DNA, the CDR3 is TGTGCCAGCAGCTTAGAGGCAGGGGCGGGCGAAGATACGCAGTATTTT. Protein: CASSLEAGAGEDTQYF.

This clone has just one count. This chain uses TRBV11-2 with TRBJ2-1, with D possibly TRBD2 on 5 matching bases. This CDR3 region has 13 residues. The germline CDR1 and CDR2 sequences are SGHAT and FQNNGV. The germline V and J ends were trimmed by 5 bases and 6 bases, with 11 bases remaining between them. This chain's CDR3 is CASSVGRGNEQFF. The CDR3 DNA reads TGTGCCAGCAGCGTAGGACGGGGCAATGAGCAGTTCTTC.

The chain joins TRBV2 to TRBJ1-2; no firm D call. The CDR3 has 12 amino acids. The germline V gene has CDR1 SNHLY and CDR2 FYNNEI. V lost 5 bases to trimming and J lost 8 bases, with 12 bases between them. CDR3 sequence reads: CASSYSLGGYTF. The CDR3 nucleotides are TGTGCCAGCAGTTACAGTCTTGGGGGCTACACCTTC.

This chain links TRBV5-1 with TRBJ1-4, with D hard to call. The germline gives CDR1 SGHRS, CDR2 YFSETQ. The CDR3 is 16 residues long. Trimming removed 4 bases at V and 5 bases at J, with 18 bases between. Here the CDR3 DNA reads TGCGCCAGCAGCCCGGTTCCAGAGGGATGGAATGAAAAACTGTTTTTT. It translates to CASSPVPEGWNEKLFF.

J is TRBJ2-1 and V is TRBV7-3; 7 bases are shared with TRBD1. Trimming took 5 bases from V and 8 from J; bases not matched to a gene: 12. CDR3 length: 15 residues. CDR1 is SGHTA, CDR2 FQGTGA, per germline. CDR3 in amino acids: CASSPDPTGRHEQFF. The CDR3 DNA reads TGTGCCAGCAGCCCGGATCCGACAGGGAGACATGAGCAGTTCTTC.

V is TRBV5-6 and J is TRBJ1-6; TRBD1 matches at 9 bases. CDR1 is SGHDT, CDR2 YYEEEE, per germline. The CDR3 length is 15 residues. The V and J ends lost 9 bases and 2 bases, in that order; junction bases with no gene match: 6. The CDR3 spells CATETGGTYNSPLHF. In nucleotides, the CDR3 is TGTGCCACTGAGACAGGGGGGACCTATAATTCACCCCTCCACTTT. Full variable domain (missing parts from reference TRBV5-6 and TRBJ1-6): DAGVTQSPTHLIKTRGQQVTLRCSPKSGHDTVSWYQQALGQGPQFIFQYYEEEERQRGNFPDRFSGHQFPNYSSELNVNALLLGDSALYLCATETGGTYNSPLHFGNGTRLTVT.

J is TRBJ1-5 and V is TRBV15, with 10 bases aligning to TRBD1. Germline CDR1 is LNHNV and CDR2 is YYDKDF (reference sequence). The CDR3 runs 15 residues. Trimming took 3 bases from V and 3 from J; bases not matched to a gene: 2. CDR3 sequence reads: CATSRGTGVNQPQHF. The CDR3 DNA reads TGTGCCACCAGCAGGGGGACAGGGGTCAATCAGCCCCAGCATTTT. The variable domain in full, completed from reference TRBV15 and TRBJ1-5, reads DAMVIQNPRYQVTQFGKPVTLSCSQTLNHNVMYWYQQKSSQAPKLLFHYYDKDFNNEADTPDNFQSRRPNTSFCFLDIRSPGLGDTAMYLCATSRGTGVNQPQHFGDGTRLSIL.

This chain uses TRBV18 with TRBJ2-3; 10 bases are shared with TRBD2. The V gene's germline CDR1 is KGHSH and CDR2 LQKENI. The trim removed 3 bases at V and 1 base at J, leaving 1 base unmatched. The CDR3 contains 15 residues. The CDR3 here is CASSPGTSGTDTQYF. In DNA, the CDR3 is TGTGCCAGCTCACCCGGGACTAGCGGCACAGATACGCAGTATTTT. Looking up the rest from reference TRBV18 and TRBJ2-3 gives the full variable domain: NAGVMQNPRHLVRRRGQEARLRCSPMKGHSHVYWYRQLPEEGLKFMVYLQKENIIDESGMPKERFSAEFPKEGPSILRIQQVVRGDSAAYFCASSPGTSGTDTQYFGPGTRLTVL.

This chain connects TRBV28 to TRBJ2-4, with D uncertain. Germline V lookup: CDR1 MDHEN, CDR2 SYDVKM. The CDR3 is 13 residues long. V lost 10 bases and J lost 2, with 12 bases in between. The DNA of the CDR3 is TGTGCCACCTCCCTACCCCCCAAAAACATTCAGTACTTC. Its protein is CATSLPPKNIQYF. The full variable domain, its missing parts supplied by reference TRBV28 and TRBJ2-4, is DVKVTQSSRYLVKRTGEKVFLECVQDMDHENMFWYRQDPGLGLRLIYFSYDVKMKEKGDIPEGYSVSREKKERFSLILESASTNQTSMYLCATSLPPKNIQYFGAGTRLSVL.

The chain recombines TRBV9 with TRBJ2-3; D might be TRBD2 (5 bases). The germline V gene encodes CDR1 SGDLS and CDR2 YYNGEE. This CDR3 region has 15 residues. V lost 0 bases to trimming and J lost 1 base, with 9 bases between them. The CDR3 loop is CASSVGTRGTDTQYF. As DNA, the CDR3 is TGTGCCAGCAGCGTAGGTACGAGGGGCACAGATACGCAGTATTTT.

The J gene is TRBJ1-1, the V gene TRBV6-2 or TRBV6-3, with D tentatively TRBD1 (5 bases). This CDR3 comprises 16 residues. From germline, CDR1 is MNHEY and CDR2 SVGEGT. The germline V and J ends were trimmed by 7 bases and 6 bases, with 24 bases remaining between them. Written as DNA, the CDR3 is TGTGCCAGCACCCCTTGGGGTCACGGGGGTTCAGCTGAAGCTTTCTTT. It encodes CASTPWGHGGSAEAFF.

This chain joins TRBV25-1 and TRBJ2-5, with 7 bases matching TRBD1. Looked up from germline, CDR1 is MGHDK and CDR2 is SYGVNS. CDR3 length: 13 amino acids. V was clipped by 9 bases and J by 5 bases; unmatched bases: 9. The CDR3 sequence: CASQTGLYETQYF. The CDR3, as DNA: TGTGCCAGTCAGACAGGGTTGTATGAGACCCAGTACTTC.

The V gene is TRBV10-2, the J gene TRBJ2-2, with D maybe TRBD1 (5 bases). The V end was cut by 10 bases, the J end by 0 bases, with 12 bases between. Germline CDR1 is WSHSY and CDR2 is SAAADI. The CDR3 spans 14 residues. CDR3 amino acids: CATRQWTNTGELFF. CDR3 bases: TGCGCCACCAGACAGTGGACGAACACCGGGGAGCTGTTTTTT.

This clone was observed once. The rearrangement joins TRBV24-1 to TRBJ2-2; 7 nucleotides match TRBD1. V dropped 4 bases and J dropped 4; count of bases not matched to a gene: 2. There are 14 residues in the CDR3. CDR1 and CDR2 (germline): KGHDR, SFDVKD. This CDR3 reads CATSDHRGTGELFF. The CDR3 DNA reads TGTGCCACCAGTGACCACAGGGGCACCGGGGAGCTGTTTTTT.

The chain couples TRBV28 to TRBJ1-4, with D perhaps matching TRBD1 (5 bases). The CDR3 runs 16 residues. Germline assignment: CDR1 MDHEN and CDR2 SYDVKM. V lost 4 bases, J lost 4 bases, and 16 bases lay in between. Here the CDR3 DNA reads TGTGCCAGCAGTTCGGCGCAGGGACTCTTTAATGAAAAACTGTTTTTT. The encoded protein is CASSSAQGLFNEKLFF.